These 17 T cell receptor beta chains share one sample of origin, sequenced in a study of Ad26.COV2.S vaccination and SARS-CoV-2 variants. The method was immunoSEQ multiplex PCR; TCRdb's version includes in-frame clones alone and lacks a portion of them. The sample contains about 680,000 clones, 70% to 90% of which appear only once. Regarding treatment: 19 received Ad26.COV2.S at low or high dose, single or two shots; about 5 received placebo; per-sample allocation not given. Day 63 after the first vaccine or placebo injection was the time point for sampling. The sequencing here drew on peripheral blood, taken in a trial of Ad26.COV2.S vaccine versus placebo. The receptors here all came from a person aged 18 to 59 who received the Ad26.COV2.S COVID-19 vaccine or a placebo.

The V and J genes are TRBV24-1 and TRBJ1-1, with no clear D. V was clipped by 8 bases and J by 4 bases, with 13 bases between them. From germline, CDR1 is KGHDR and CDR2 SFDVKD. This CDR3 spans 13 amino acids. This CDR3 is CATTAEKSTEAFF. In DNA form, the CDR3 reads TGTGCCACCACCGCGGAAAAGTCCACTGAAGCTTTCTTT.

The V call is TRBV5-4, the J call TRBJ2-7; 7 bases match TRBD2. Germline V lookup: CDR1 SGHNT, CDR2 YYREEE (reference sequence). Losses at the gene ends were 0 bases for V and 1 base for J; bases not matched to a gene: 4. CDR3 length: 15 amino acids. The CDR3 region is CASSLAAGVSYEQYF. In DNA, the CDR3 is TGTGCCAGCAGCTTGGCGGCGGGAGTTTCCTACGAGCAGTACTTC.

About this clone itself: Other DNA variants within this sample encode the same CDR3. The genes are TRBV7-9 and TRBJ1-4; D is undetermined. With 1 base removed from V and 7 bases from J, the gap between germline ends came to 4 bases. Germline CDR1 reads SEHNR; CDR2 reads FQNEAQ (reference sequence). The CDR3 has 12 residues. The CDR3 DNA is TGTGCCAGCAGCTTAGGGGTTGAAAAACTGTTTTTT. Translated, it gives CASSLGVEKLFF.

This chain uses TRBV6-1 with TRBJ1-4, with TRBD1 as a possible D gene (6 bases). Germline CDR1 and CDR2: MNHNS and SASEGT. Deletions cut 2 bases from V and 8 bases from J, with 9 bases between. This CDR3 is built from 13 residues. The CDR3: CASSEQGWEKLFF. In nucleotides, the CDR3 is TGTGCCAGCAGTGAACAGGGGTGGGAAAAACTGTTTTTT.

This clone was counted once. The chain links TRBV6-6 to TRBJ1-6; D gene ambiguous. This CDR3 is built from 15 residues. The germline V and J ends were trimmed by 2 bases and 6 bases, with 11 bases remaining between them. Looked up from germline, CDR1 is MNHNY and CDR2 is SVGAGI (reference sequence). CDR3 bases: TGTGCCAGCAGTTACGCGATACTGAGTAATTCACCCCTCCACTTT. This encodes CASSYAILSNSPLHF.

This clone has just a few counts. The same CDR3 is also encoded by other DNA sequences in this sample. V is TRBV7-2 and J is TRBJ2-5; no definite D call. Germline V lookup: CDR1 SGHTA, CDR2 FQGNSA. The CDR3 is made up of 11 amino acids. Trimming pared 5 bases from V and 1 base from J, leaving 2 bases between. The CDR3 protein is CASSPQETQYF. In DNA form, the CDR3 reads TGTGCCAGCAGCCCCCAAGAGACCCAGTACTTC.

The chain carries TRBV18 and TRBJ1-1; D gene uncertain. V was cut by 2 bases and J by 4 bases, with 11 bases left in between. The CDR3 consists of 14 residues. Germline-derived CDR1 and CDR2 are KGHSH and LQKENI. CDR3 loop: CASSPTAWSTEAFF. The CDR3 region has the DNA TGTGCCAGCTCACCAACAGCCTGGAGCACTGAAGCTTTCTTT.

The CDR3 region is CASSTSSREYF. CDR3 DNA: TGTGCCAGCAGTACTAGCTCGAGGGAGTACTTC. The gene calls are TRBV6-5 and TRBJ2-5, with D possibly matching TRBD2 (6 bases). The CDR3 length is 11 residues. V lost 5 bases and J 12 bases, leaving 13 bases between the germline ends. In germline, CDR1 is MNHEY, CDR2 SVGAGI.

The V and J genes are TRBV10-2 and TRBJ2-1; the match to TRBD2 covers 12 bases. The CDR3 loop spans 15 amino acids. CDR1 is WSHSY and CDR2 is SAAADI in the germline V gene. The V and J ends lost 3 bases and 10 bases, in that order; junction bases with no gene match: 7. CDR3 in DNA: TGCGCCAGCAGTGATCCTAGCGGGGGGGCGGAAGAGCAGTTCTTC. Its translation is CASSDPSGGAEEQFF.

This chain connects TRBV15 to TRBJ2-7; 7 positions match TRBD1. With V trimmed by 5 bases and J by 0 bases, 7 bases remained unmatched. The CDR3 sequence is 15 residues long. CDR1 and CDR2 (germline): LNHNV, YYDKDF (reference sequence). CDR3 bases: TGTGCCACCAGCCCAAGGGGGCTACGCTCCTACGAGCAGTACTTC. Translated, it gives CATSPRGLRSYEQYF.

The rearrangement links TRBV5-1 to TRBJ2-7; possible D gene TRBD2, 5 bases. Trimming took off 1 base at V and 4 bases at J, with 15 bases between the two ends. This CDR3 region has 15 residues. Germline lookup yields CDR1 SGHRS and CDR2 YFSETQ. CDR3 amino acids: CASSLRPQSGYEQYF. CDR3 in DNA: TGCGCCAGCAGCTTGCGGCCGCAGAGCGGATACGAGCAGTACTTC.

Points on this clone: An end of the junction does not agree with germline; a read error may underlie this. The chain links TRBV7-2 to TRBJ1-6; 7 bases match TRBD1. CDR1 and CDR2 from the germline V gene are SGHTA and FQGNSA. The CDR3 covers 15 residues. The CDR3 sequence is CASRLEGARDSPLHF. CDR3 sequence (DNA): TGTGCCAGCAGATTAGAGGGGGCACGGGACTCACCCCTCCACTTT.

This chain uses TRBV24-1 with TRBJ1-2; 7 bases fit TRBD1. Germline V gene sequence: CDR1 KGHDR, CDR2 SFDVKD. Trimming removed 4 bases from V and 5 bases from J; junction bases left unmatched: 6. The CDR3 spans 14 residues. The CDR3 DNA is TGTGCCACCAGTGACGGTGGGACAGATTATGGCTACACCTTC. Residues: CATSDGGTDYGYTF.

The chain recombines TRBV30 with TRBJ2-1; 8 bases line up with TRBD2. Germline V lookup: CDR1 GTSNPN, CDR2 SVGIG (reference sequence). J gave up 5 bases and V 2 bases, and 8 bases lay outside the gene matches. The CDR3 length is 15 residues. The CDR3 bases are TGTGCCTGGAGTACGGCGGGGGGTGTTAACAATGAGCAGTTCTTC. This codes for CAWSTAGGVNNEQFF. The full variable domain, completed using reference TRBV30 and TRBJ2-1, is SQTIHQWPATLVQPVGSPLSLECTVEGTSNPNLYWYRQAAGRGLQLLFYSVGIGQISSEVPQNLSASRPQDRQFILSSKKLLLSDSGFYLCAWSTAGGVNNEQFFGPGTRLTVL.

The chain couples TRBV7-9 to TRBJ2-7; the match to TRBD2 covers 16 bases. The CDR3 is 17 amino acids. The V segment lost 5 bases and the J segment 4 bases; nucleotides outside the gene matches: 8. From germline, CDR1 is SEHNR and CDR2 FQNEAQ (reference sequence). CDR3 in DNA: TGTGCCAGCAGCCCTGGGACTAGCGGGAGGGGGCCGTACGAGCAGTACTTC. It yields the protein CASSPGTSGRGPYEQYF.

The chain recombines TRBV5-6 with TRBJ1-2, with TRBD1 matching 8 bases. Germline V CDR1 and CDR2: SGHDT, YYEEEE. J gave up 7 bases and V 4 bases, and 12 bases lay outside the gene matches. There are 15 residues in the CDR3. CDR3 amino acids: CASSRRDRWGSGYTF. The DNA for the CDR3 is TGTGCCAGCAGCCGCCGGGACAGGTGGGGTAGTGGCTACACCTTC.

In the case of this clone: The identical CDR3 is also encoded by other nucleotide sequences in the sample. The chain couples TRBV19 to TRBJ1-2; D might be TRBD1 (5 bases). V was trimmed by 7 bases and J by 5 bases, leaving 14 bases between them. CDR3 length: 13 residues. Germline lookup yields CDR1 LNHDA and CDR2 SQIVND (reference sequence). The chain's CDR3 is CASTPRGRYGYTF. The CDR3 DNA is TGTGCCAGTACCCCAAGGGGCAGGTATGGCTACACCTTC.